Below are 2 T cell receptor beta chains sequenced from a single sample in a study of T cells in Graves' hyperthyroidism and ophthalmopathy. There were TCR beta CDR3 regions amplified from RNA transcripts. RT-PCR in the first round (using the HTBI primer set) targeted the TCR CDR3. A single record per CDR3 protein comes from TCRdb applying MiXCR to the multiplex PCR reads. The profile shows 250,000 to 400,000 distinct CDR3 sequences, approximately 15% of them singletons. Input material: blood. Source of these receptors: a woman between 40 and 55 years old with Graves' ophthalmopathy.

This clonotype was seen only a few times. For the CDR3, the DNA is TGTGCCAGCAGCTTAGCCCTATCCGGGGGTGCGGATACGCAGTATTTT. Its translation is CASSLALSGGADTQYF. This chain links TRBV7-2 with TRBJ2-3; maybe TRBD2 (6 bases). The CDR3 covers 16 residues. V lost 0 bases and J lost 6, with 16 bases in between. Germline CDR1 is SGHTA and CDR2 is FQGNSA.

This clonotype was seen only a few times. The rearrangement uses TRBV5-5 and TRBJ1-1; no definite D call. Trimming pared 3 bases from V and 4 bases from J, leaving 10 bases between. The CDR3 runs to 13 residues. The V gene's germline CDR1 is SGHKS and CDR2 YYEKEE (reference sequence). In nucleotides, the CDR3 is TGTGCCAGCAGCTCGGCGGACCGCACTGAAGCTTTCTTT. Amino acids: CASSSADRTEAFF.